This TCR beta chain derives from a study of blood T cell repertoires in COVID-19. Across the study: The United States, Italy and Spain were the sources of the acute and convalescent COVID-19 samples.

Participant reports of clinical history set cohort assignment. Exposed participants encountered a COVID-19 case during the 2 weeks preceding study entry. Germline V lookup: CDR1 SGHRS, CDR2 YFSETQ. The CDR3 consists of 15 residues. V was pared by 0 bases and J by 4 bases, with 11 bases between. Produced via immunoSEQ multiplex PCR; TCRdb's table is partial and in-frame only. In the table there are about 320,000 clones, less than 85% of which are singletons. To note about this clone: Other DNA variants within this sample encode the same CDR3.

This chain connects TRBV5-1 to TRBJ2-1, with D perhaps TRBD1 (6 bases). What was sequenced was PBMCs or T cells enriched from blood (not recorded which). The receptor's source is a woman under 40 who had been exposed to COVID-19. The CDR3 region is CASSLGQGSYNEQFF. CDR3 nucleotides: TGCGCCAGCAGCTTGGGTCAGGGGTCGTACAATGAGCAGTTCTTC.